Listed here are 22 T cell receptor beta chains from one sample, sequenced in a study of CXCR3-negative and CXCR3-positive naive CD8 T cells. UMI-labeled 5' RACE TRB cDNA libraries were prepared from the cells. TCRdb re-called the 5' RACE reads and gives one entry per CDR3 protein, without DNA. The sample has 45,000 to 55,000 distinct CDR3 sequences. The sequenced sample consisted of memory CD8+ T cells from blood. The receptor set was obtained from a human donor in good health. Some clones in this sample may be carry-over from other donors' samples.

The rearrangement uses TRBV20-1 and TRBJ2-1; TCRdb proposes TRBD2, but this gene call is untestable without DNA. Per the germline V gene, CDR1 is DFQATT and CDR2 is SNEGSKA (reference sequence). The CDR3 has 16 residues. The chain's CDR3 is CSARPLAGTLYNEQFF.

The CDR3 protein is CSAIPSAGGRSDTQYF. V usage is TRBV20-1 and J usage is TRBJ2-3; TCRdb designates TRBD2, a call that cannot be tested without DNA. Germline V gene lookup returns CDR1 DFQATT and CDR2 SNEGSKA (reference sequence). The CDR3 length is 16 residues.

This chain links TRBV7-7 with TRBJ2-2; lacking DNA, the TRBD2 call made by TCRdb goes unchecked. CDR3 size: 17 residues. Germline values: CDR1 SSHAT, CDR2 FNYEAQ (reference sequence). The CDR3 region is CASSSGLAGGNTGELFF.

This chain connects TRBV6-4 to TRBJ1-5; checking the TCRdb D call of TRBD1 is not possible without DNA. CDR1 and CDR2 (germline): MRHNA, SNTAGT. The CDR3 is 14 amino acids. CDR3 region: CASSEAGGNQPQHF.

The rearrangement joins TRBV20-1 to TRBJ2-7. The CDR3 has 13 residues. CDR1 and CDR2 (germline): DFQATT, SNEGSKA (reference sequence). CDR3 sequence reads: CSARDQDTYEQYF.

V gene TRBV5-1 combines with J gene TRBJ2-1; the TCRdb D gene call, TRBD2, has no DNA to confirm it. The CDR3 extends over 14 amino acids. Looked up from germline, CDR1 is SGHRS and CDR2 is YFSETQ. This chain's CDR3 is CASSLAAGLYEQFF.

The chain recombines TRBV10-2 with TRBJ2-1; there is no DNA to check the TCRdb D call of TRBD2. Per the germline V gene, CDR1 is WSHSY and CDR2 is SAAADI. The CDR3 extends over 15 amino acids. CDR3 loop: CASSPTSGSFNEQFF.

The CDR3: CAREPGLAISYEQYF. The chain couples TRBV28 to TRBJ2-7; TCRdb names TRBD1, which stays unverified in the absence of DNA. CDR1 and CDR2 from the germline V gene are MDHEN and SYDVKM. This CDR3 has 15 residues. The full variable domain, with the rest looked up from reference TRBV28 and TRBJ2-7, is DVKVTQSSRYLVKRTGEKVFLECVQDMDHENMFWYRQDPGLGLRLIYFSYDVKMKEKGDIPEGYSVSREKKERFSLILESASTNQTSMYLCAREPGLAISYEQYFGPGTRLTVT.

The rearrangement links TRBV28 to TRBJ2-5; the D call from TCRdb, TRBD2, cannot be confirmed without DNA. Germline V gene lookup returns CDR1 MDHEN and CDR2 SYDVKM. The length of the CDR3 is 15 residues. This CDR3 reads CASSLGPLGQETQYF.

This clonotype is medium-sized by frequency. This rearrangement joins TRBV10-1 to TRBJ2-2. Germline V lookup: CDR1 WNHNN, CDR2 SYGVQD (reference sequence). This CDR3 contains 13 residues. The CDR3 sequence is CASSDGDAGELFF.

V usage is TRBV7-9 and J usage is TRBJ1-3; TCRdb lists TRBD1, though no DNA is available to test this call. Germline V gene data show CDR1 as SEHNR and CDR2 as FQNEAQ (reference sequence). The CDR3 has 15 amino acids. CDR3 sequence: CASSFLGQEGNTIYF.

The chain joins TRBV7-2 to TRBJ2-7; TCRdb's D call, TRBD1, is unchecked because there is no DNA. The CDR3 loop spans 15 amino acids. Germline CDR1 SGHTA, CDR2 FQGNSA. The CDR3 sequence is CASSLRRQGDYEQYF.

Considering frequency, this clonotype is medium-sized (0.01 to 0.1%). This sequence joins TRBV3-1 and TRBJ1-1; the D gene TCRdb calls, TRBD1, cannot be checked with no DNA. CDR3 length: 15 residues. Germline lookup yields CDR1 LGHDT and CDR2 YNNKEL (reference sequence). CDR3 region: CASSHASGGNAEAFF.

The rearrangement links TRBV29-1 to TRBJ2-1. The CDR3 covers 13 residues. The germline V gene has CDR1 SQVTM and CDR2 ANQGSEA. CDR3 in amino acids: CSVEDRSDLGQFF.

V and J are TRBV7-9 and TRBJ2-7; TCRdb designates TRBD1, a call that cannot be tested without DNA. Germline V CDR1 and CDR2: SEHNR, FQNEAQ (reference sequence). This CDR3 has 15 amino acids. The CDR3 here is CASSRQGLPNDEQYF.

The chain is built from TRBV5-4 and TRBJ2-3. The CDR3 totals 14 residues. Germline V gene sequence: CDR1 SGHNT, CDR2 YYREEE (reference sequence). The chain's CDR3 is CASSAITSTDTQYF.

V usage is TRBV28 and J usage is TRBJ2-2; TCRdb's D gene call, TRBD2, goes unchecked for lack of DNA. Germline-derived CDR1 and CDR2 are MDHEN and SYDVKM. This CDR3 is built from 19 residues. The CDR3 sequence is CASSLSSFRLAGGPGELFF.

The rearrangement uses TRBV28 and TRBJ2-7; TCRdb's D gene call, TRBD1, goes unchecked for lack of DNA. Germline-derived CDR1 and CDR2 are MDHEN and SYDVKM. There are 16 residues in the CDR3. The CDR3 here is CASSHLDRGSLYEQYF.

V is TRBV20-1 and J is TRBJ2-7; TCRdb calls TRBD1, which cannot be checked without DNA. CDR1 is DFQATT and CDR2 is SNEGSKA in the germline V gene (reference sequence). This CDR3 spans 15 amino acids. The chain's CDR3 is CSARDVGEQPYEQYF.

The rearrangement uses TRBV20-1 and TRBJ2-7. Germline values: CDR1 DFQATT, CDR2 SNEGSKA (reference sequence). This CDR3 comprises 12 residues. The CDR3 sequence is CSANTGSYEQYF.

The rearrangement uses TRBV6-4 and TRBJ2-1; there is no DNA to check the TCRdb D call of TRBD1. The CDR3 covers 14 residues. CDR1 and CDR2 (germline): MRHNA, SNTAGT. The chain's CDR3 is CASSDRTGGNEQLF.

This chain uses TRBV5-1 with TRBJ2-1; with no DNA, the TCRdb D assignment of TRBD2 cannot be verified. Germline V gene sequence: CDR1 SGHRS, CDR2 YFSETQ. The CDR3 loop spans 17 amino acids. The CDR3 reads CASSIGLAGDAYNEQFF.